This section outlines one TCR beta chain sequence together with its context. The target antigen is unknown. Sequencing was performed with immunoSEQ multiplex PCR; in TCRdb, only in-frame clones are kept and a portion is missing. The sample holds 200,000 to 300,000 clones, approximately 95% seen once. V lost 0 bases and J lost 4, with 7 bases in between. Germline V CDR1 and CDR2: SGHRS, YFSETQ. The CDR3 runs 14 residues. This specimen belongs to a study of T cell responses to AZD1222 COVID-19 vaccine. Overall study results and limits: Spike-specific TCRs gained breadth and depth after people received two AZD1222 doses. Donors skewed white British and female; clonal diversity was possibly underestimated. Vaccine-related CD4 TCRs covered spike, predominating at 160-218 and 743-854.

V gene TRBV5-1 combines with J gene TRBJ2-2, with unresolved D. The input for sequencing was peripheral blood, taken on day 0 of AZD1222 vaccination. This TCR was sampled from an adult in good health. CDR3 DNA: TGCGCCAGCAGCTTGGGAGTGGTCACCGGGGAGCTGTTTTTT. Its translation: CASSLGVVTGELFF.